This TCR beta chain was identified in a study of CXCR3-negative and CXCR3-positive naive CD8 T cells. Study results and caveats: Naive subsets did not differ in surface CD5, and TRB CDR3 properties served to infer TCR strength. For CXCR3-positive naive cells, TRB CDR3s were more hydrophobic than those of CXCR3-negative naive cells. The study found comparably high diversity in both naive subsets and much lower diversity in memory CD8+ cells.

The germline gives CDR1 SGHTA, CDR2 FQGNSA. There are 15 residues in the CDR3. UMI-labeled TRB cDNA libraries were prepared by 5' RACE. After re-calling the 5' RACE reads, TCRdb lists one entry per CDR3 protein, DNA absent. Its table records about 5,500 distinct CDR3 sequences. Details on this clonotype: Its matching antigen is unknown.

This clonotype was obtained from a human donor in good health. Some clones in this sample may be carry-over from other donors' samples. The sample comprised naive CXCR3- CD8+ T cells from blood. Noted subset: CD45RO-CCR7+CD27+CD95- naive CD8+ T cells lacking CXCR3 (TNR3-). The J gene is TRBJ2-5, the V gene TRBV7-2; the TCRdb call, TRBD1, lacks DNA for checking. The CDR3 spells CASSPESHGGWTQYF.